This T cell receptor (beta chain) came from a study of T cells after yellow fever vaccination. Study information: Preparing low-cell-number fractions relied on SMART-Seq v4 Ultra Low Input.

Researchers made TCR cDNA using 5'RACE template switching, and this step added a universal primer site and UMIs. One entry per CDR3 protein results from TCRdb running MiXCR on the 5' RACE reads. The data show just over 300,000 distinct CDR3 sequences, roughly 4% seen once. The germline gives CDR1 SQVTM, CDR2 ANQGSEA. With 4 bases clipped from V and 5 bases from J, the junction kept 12 bases outside the gene matches. The CDR3 contains 15 residues. Study results and caveats: Abundant clonotypes from the bulk population could get into FACS-sorted repertoires as contaminants. Although most clonotypes did not, a small share appeared in both CD4 and CD8 compartments.

The table lists this clonotype with many counts. Its antigen is unknown. The receptor's source is a man aged 18 to 29 who received the YFV17D yellow fever vaccine. Sequencing was performed on PBMCs, taken on the day of the yellow fever booster vaccination. The gene calls are TRBV29-1 and TRBJ2-5; 8 bases line up with TRBD2. CDR3 nucleotides: TGCAGCGTTGGAATAGCGGGGACCTCTTGGGAGACCCAGTACTTC. Protein sequence: CSVGIAGTSWETQYF.